This T cell receptor beta chain was captured by sequencing in a study of T cells in Graves' hyperthyroidism and ophthalmopathy. Study conclusions and caveats: Most clonotypes that expanded in the thyroid above 0.001 also showed up in blood.

Germline CDR1 is KGHSH and CDR2 is LQKENI. V was pared by 3 bases and J by 3 bases, with 9 bases between. The CDR3 is made up of 13 amino acids. This clonotype was detected ten times or more. Its antigen is not identified. RNA transcripts were the template for amplifying TCR beta CDR3 regions. HTBI primers were the set used in a first-round RT-PCR of the TCR CDR3. TCRdb used MiXCR to reprocess the multiplex PCR reads, holding one entry per CDR3 protein. The sample has 530,000 or so distinct CDR3 sequences, roughly a sixth seen once. The sequence derives from a woman younger than 30 with Graves' ophthalmopathy. This chain joins TRBV18 and TRBJ2-7; D remains ambiguous. Specimen: blood. The CDR3 sequence is CASSPGRNYEQYF. The CDR3 nucleotides read TGTGCCAGCTCACCCGGCAGAAACTACGAGCAGTACTTC.